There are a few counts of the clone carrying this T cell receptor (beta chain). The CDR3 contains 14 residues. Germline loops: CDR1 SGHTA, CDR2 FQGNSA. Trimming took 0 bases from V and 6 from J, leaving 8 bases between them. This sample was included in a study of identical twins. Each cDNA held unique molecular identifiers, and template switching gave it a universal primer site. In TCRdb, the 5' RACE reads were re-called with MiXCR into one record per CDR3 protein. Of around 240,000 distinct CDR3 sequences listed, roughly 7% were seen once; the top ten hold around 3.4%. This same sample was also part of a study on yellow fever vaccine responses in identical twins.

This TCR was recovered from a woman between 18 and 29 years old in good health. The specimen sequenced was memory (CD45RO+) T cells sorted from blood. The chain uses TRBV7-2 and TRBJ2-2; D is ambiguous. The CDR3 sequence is CASSLAPSAGELFF. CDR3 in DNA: TGTGCCAGCAGCTTAGCCCCCTCGGCCGGGGAGCTGTTTTTT.